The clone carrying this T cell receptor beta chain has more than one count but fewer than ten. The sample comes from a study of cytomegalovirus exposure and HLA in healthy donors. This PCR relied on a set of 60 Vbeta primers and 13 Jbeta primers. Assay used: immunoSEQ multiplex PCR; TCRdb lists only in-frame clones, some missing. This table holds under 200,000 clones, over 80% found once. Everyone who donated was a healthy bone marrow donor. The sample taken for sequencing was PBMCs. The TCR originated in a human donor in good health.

In DNA, the CDR3 is TGTGCCAGCAGAAGGGGTAGGGTAAACACTGAAGCTTTCTTT. Translation: CASRRGRVNTEAFF. V usage is TRBV6-1 and J usage is TRBJ1-1, with D possibly matching TRBD1 (5 bases). The germline V gene has CDR1 MNHNS and CDR2 SASEGT. This CDR3 is 14 amino acids long. V lost 6 bases and J lost 2, with 13 bases in between.